This T cell receptor beta chain was obtained from a study of identical twins. Points from the study as a whole: Low generation-probability sequences were in excess among twin-shared out-of-frame alpha sequences. Invariant MAIT and iNKT cells may have partly biased zero-insertion analyses.

This clonotype was seen repeatedly, ten times or more. Its antigen is unidentified. CDR3 length: 18 residues. V gave up 0 bases and J gave up 7 bases, with 21 bases separating them. Looked up from germline, CDR1 is KGHDR and CDR2 is SFDVKD. TCRdb recomputed calls from the 5' RACE reads with MiXCR, one row per CDR3 protein. The table includes more than 350,000 distinct CDR3 sequences, 9% detected once. The specimen sequenced was naive T cells sorted from blood. This TCR derives from a woman aged 45-65 years in good health. The gene calls are TRBV24-1 and TRBJ2-1; perhaps TRBD2 as D (6 bases). The CDR3 protein is CATSDLPGPGTRANEQFF. CDR3 DNA sequence: TGTGCCACCAGTGATTTGCCAGGCCCAGGGACTCGAGCAAATGAGCAGTTCTTC.